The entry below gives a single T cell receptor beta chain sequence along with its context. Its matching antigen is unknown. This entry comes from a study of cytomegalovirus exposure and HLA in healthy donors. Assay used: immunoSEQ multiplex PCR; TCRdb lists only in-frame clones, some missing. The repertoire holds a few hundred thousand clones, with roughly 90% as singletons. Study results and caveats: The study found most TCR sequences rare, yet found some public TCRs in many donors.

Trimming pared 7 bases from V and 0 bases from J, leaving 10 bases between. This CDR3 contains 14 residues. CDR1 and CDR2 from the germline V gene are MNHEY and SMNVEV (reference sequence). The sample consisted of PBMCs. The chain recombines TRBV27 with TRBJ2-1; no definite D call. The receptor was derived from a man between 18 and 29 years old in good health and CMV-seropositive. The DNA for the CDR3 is TGTGCCAGCAATACTGGTAGCTCCTACAATGAGCAGTTCTTC. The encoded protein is CASNTGSSYNEQFF.